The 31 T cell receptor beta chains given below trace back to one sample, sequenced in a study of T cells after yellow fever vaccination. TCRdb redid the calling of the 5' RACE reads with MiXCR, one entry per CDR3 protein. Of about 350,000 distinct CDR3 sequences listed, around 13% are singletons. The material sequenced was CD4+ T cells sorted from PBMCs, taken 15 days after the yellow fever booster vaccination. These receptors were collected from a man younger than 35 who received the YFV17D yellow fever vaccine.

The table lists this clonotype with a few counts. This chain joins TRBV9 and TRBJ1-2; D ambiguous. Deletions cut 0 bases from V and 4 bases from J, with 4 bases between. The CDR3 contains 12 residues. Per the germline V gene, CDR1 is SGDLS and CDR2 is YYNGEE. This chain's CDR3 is CASSVGIYGYTF. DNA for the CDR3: TGTGCCAGCAGCGTAGGGATCTATGGCTACACCTTC. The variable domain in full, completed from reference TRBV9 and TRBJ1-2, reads DSGVTQTPKHLITATGQRVTLRCSPRSGDLSVYWYQQSLDQGLQFLIQYYNGEERAKGNILERFSAQQFPDLHSELNLSSLELGDSALYFCASSVGIYGYTFGSGTRLTVV.

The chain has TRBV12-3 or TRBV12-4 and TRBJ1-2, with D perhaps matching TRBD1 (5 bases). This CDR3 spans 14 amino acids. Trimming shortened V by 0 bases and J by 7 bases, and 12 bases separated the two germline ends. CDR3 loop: CASSLASRDSGYTF. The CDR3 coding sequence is TGTGCCAGCAGTTTAGCGTCCCGAGACAGTGGCTACACCTTC.

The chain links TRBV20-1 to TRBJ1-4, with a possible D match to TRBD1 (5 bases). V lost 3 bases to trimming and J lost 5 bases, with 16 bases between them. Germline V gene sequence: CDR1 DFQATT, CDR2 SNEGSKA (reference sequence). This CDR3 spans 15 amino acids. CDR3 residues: CSASYPHRGNEKLFF. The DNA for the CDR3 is TGCAGTGCTAGTTACCCTCACCGGGGGAATGAAAAACTGTTTTTT.

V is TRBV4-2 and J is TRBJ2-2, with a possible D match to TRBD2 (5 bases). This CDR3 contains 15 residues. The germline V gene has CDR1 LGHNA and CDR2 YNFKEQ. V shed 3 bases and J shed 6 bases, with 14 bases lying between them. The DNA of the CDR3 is TGTGCCAGCAGCCAGGGTAGCGTGCGGTCCGGGGAGCTGTTTTTT. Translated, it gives CASSQGSVRSGELFF.

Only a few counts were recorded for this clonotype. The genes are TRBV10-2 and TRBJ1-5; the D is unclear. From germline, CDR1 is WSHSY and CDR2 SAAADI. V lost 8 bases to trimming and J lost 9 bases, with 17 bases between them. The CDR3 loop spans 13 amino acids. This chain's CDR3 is CASGGRALGPQHF. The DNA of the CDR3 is TGCGCCAGCGGAGGCCGAGCTTTGGGGCCCCAGCATTTT.

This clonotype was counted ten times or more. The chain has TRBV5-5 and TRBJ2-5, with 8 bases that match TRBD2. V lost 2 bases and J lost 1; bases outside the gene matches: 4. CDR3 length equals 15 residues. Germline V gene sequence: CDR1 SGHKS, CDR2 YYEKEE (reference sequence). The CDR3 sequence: CASSFRLAGQETQYF. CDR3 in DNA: TGTGCCAGCAGCTTTCGCCTAGCGGGCCAAGAGACCCAGTACTTC. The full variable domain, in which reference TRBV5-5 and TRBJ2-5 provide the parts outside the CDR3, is DAGVTQSPTHLIKTRGQQVTLRCSPISGHKSVSWYQQVLGQGPQFIFQYYEKEERGRGNFPDRFSARQFPNYSSELNVNALLLGDSALYLCASSFRLAGQETQYFGPGTRLLVL.

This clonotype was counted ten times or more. The CDR3 sequence: CASSPGRAYEQYV. The CDR3 nucleotides read TGTGCCAGCAGCCCCGGACGGGCCTACGAGCAGTACGTC. The rearrangement joins TRBV7-2 to TRBJ2-7; D gene ambiguous. Germline V gene data show CDR1 as SGHTA and CDR2 as FQGNSA. CDR3 length: 13 amino acids. Trimming shortened V by 5 bases and J by 2 bases, and 10 bases separated the two germline ends.

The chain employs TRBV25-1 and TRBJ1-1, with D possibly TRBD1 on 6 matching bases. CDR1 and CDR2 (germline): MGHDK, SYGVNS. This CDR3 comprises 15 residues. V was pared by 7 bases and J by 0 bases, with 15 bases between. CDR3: CASKGGDYMNTEAFF. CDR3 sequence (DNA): TGTGCCAGCAAAGGGGGGGACTACATGAACACTGAAGCTTTCTTT.

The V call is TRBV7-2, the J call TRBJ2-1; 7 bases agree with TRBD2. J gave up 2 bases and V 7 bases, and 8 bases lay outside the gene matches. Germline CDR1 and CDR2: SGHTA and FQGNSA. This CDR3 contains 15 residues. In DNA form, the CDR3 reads TGTGCCAGCATCCCTATAGCGGGTCCCTACAATGAGCAGTTCTTC. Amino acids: CASIPIAGPYNEQFF.

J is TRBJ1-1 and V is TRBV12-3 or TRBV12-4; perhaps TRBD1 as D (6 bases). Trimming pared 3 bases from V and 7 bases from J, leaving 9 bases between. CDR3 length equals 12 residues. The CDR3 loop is CASSLAGHEAFF. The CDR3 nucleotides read TGTGCCAGCAGTTTGGCGGGACATGAAGCTTTCTTT.

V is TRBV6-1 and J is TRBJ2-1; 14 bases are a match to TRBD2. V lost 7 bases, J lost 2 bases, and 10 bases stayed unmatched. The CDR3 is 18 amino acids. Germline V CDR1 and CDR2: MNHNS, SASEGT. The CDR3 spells CASNSGTSGGRAYNEQFF. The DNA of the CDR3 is TGTGCCAGCAACTCCGGGACTAGCGGGGGCCGGGCCTACAATGAGCAGTTCTTC.

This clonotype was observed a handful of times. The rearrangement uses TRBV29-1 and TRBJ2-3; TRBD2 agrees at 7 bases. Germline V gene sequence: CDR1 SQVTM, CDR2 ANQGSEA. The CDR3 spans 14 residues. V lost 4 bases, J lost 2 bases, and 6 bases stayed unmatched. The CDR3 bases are TGCAGCGTTGCCCAAGGGACTAACACAGATACGCAGTATTTT. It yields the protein CSVAQGTNTDTQYF.

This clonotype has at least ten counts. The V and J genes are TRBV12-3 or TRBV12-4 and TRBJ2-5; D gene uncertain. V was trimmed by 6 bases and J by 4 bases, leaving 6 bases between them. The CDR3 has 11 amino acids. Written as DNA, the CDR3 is TGTGCCAGCAGCAGGACAGAGACCCAGTACTTC. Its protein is CASSRTETQYF.

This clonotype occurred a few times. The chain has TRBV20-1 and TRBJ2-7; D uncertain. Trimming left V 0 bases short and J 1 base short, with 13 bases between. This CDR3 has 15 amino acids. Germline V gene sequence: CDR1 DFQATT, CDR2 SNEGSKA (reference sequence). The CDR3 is CSARDPRSLSYEQYV. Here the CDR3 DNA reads TGCAGTGCTAGAGACCCTCGAAGCTTGTCCTACGAGCAGTACGTC.

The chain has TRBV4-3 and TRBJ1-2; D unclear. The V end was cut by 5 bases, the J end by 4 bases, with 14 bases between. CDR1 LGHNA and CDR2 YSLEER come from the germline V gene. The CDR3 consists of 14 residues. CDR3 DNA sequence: TGCGCCAGCAGCTCAAGCAGCGGACCCTATGGCTACACCTTC. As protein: CASSSSSGPYGYTF.

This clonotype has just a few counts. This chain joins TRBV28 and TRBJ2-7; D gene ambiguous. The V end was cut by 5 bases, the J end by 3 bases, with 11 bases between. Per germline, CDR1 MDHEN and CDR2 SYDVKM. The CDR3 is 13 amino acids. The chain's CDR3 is CASSTQHSYEQYV. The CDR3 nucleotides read TGTGCCAGCAGTACACAACACAGCTACGAGCAGTACGTC.

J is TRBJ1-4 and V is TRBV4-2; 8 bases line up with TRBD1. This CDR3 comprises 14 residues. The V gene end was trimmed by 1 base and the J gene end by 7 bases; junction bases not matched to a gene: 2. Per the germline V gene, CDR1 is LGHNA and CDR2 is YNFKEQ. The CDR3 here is CASSQGQGTEKLFF. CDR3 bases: TGTGCCAGCAGCCAAGGACAGGGGACTGAAAAACTGTTTTTT.

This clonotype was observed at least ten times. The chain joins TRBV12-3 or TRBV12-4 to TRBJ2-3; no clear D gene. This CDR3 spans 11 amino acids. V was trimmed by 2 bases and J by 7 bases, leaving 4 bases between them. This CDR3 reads CASSLRYTQYF. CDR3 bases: TGTGCCAGCAGTTTACGATATACGCAGTATTTT.

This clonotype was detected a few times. The CDR3 bases are TGTGCCAGCAGCTCGGGTCCTCAGAACACCGGGGAGCTGTTTTTT. Amino acid sequence: CASSSGPQNTGELFF. The chain uses TRBV7-2 and TRBJ2-2; the D is unclear. Trimming shortened V by 4 bases and J by 1 base, and 10 bases separated the two germline ends. Germline V CDR1 and CDR2: SGHTA, FQGNSA. The CDR3 sequence is 15 residues long. Using reference TRBV7-2 and TRBJ2-2 for the parts outside the CDR3, the full variable domain is GAGVSQSPSNKVTEKGKDVELRCDPISGHTALYWYRQSLGQGLEFLIYFQGNSAPDKSGLPSDRFSAERTGGSVSTLTIQRTQQEDSAVYLCASSSGPQNTGELFFGEGSRLTVL.

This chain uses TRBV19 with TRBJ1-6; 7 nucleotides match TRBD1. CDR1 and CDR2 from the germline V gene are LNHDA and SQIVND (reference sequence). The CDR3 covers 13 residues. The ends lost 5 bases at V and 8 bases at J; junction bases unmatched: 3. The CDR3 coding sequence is TGTGCCAGTAGTGCCCAGGGGGATTCACCCCTCCACTTT. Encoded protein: CASSAQGDSPLHF. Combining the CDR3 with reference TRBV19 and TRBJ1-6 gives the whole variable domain DGGITQSPKYLFRKEGQNVTLSCEQNLNHDAMYWYRQDPGQGLRLIYYSQIVNDFQKGDIAEGYSVSREKKESFPLTVTSAQKNPTAFYLCASSAQGDSPLHFGNGTRLTVT.

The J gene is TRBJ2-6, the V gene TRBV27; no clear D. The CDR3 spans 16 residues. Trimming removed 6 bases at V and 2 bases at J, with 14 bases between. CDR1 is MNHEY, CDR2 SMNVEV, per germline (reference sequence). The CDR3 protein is CASRVPGWAGANVLTF. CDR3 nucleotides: TGTGCCAGCAGAGTACCTGGGTGGGCTGGGGCCAACGTCCTGACTTTC.

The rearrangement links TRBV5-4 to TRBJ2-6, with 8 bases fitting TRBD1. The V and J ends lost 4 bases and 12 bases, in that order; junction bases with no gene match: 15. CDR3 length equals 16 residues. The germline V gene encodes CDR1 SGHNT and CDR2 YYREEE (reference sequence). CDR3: CASSAGQTGVGRVLTF. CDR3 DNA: TGTGCCAGCAGCGCCGGACAGACAGGGGTTGGGCGCGTCCTGACTTTC.

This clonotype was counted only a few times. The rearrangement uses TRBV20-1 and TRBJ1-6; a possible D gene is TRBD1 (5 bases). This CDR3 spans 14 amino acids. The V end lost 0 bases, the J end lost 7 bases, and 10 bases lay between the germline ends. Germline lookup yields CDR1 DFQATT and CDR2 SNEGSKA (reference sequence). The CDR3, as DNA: TGCAGTGCTAGAGAACCAGGGAGGAATTCACCCCTCCACTTT. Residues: CSAREPGRNSPLHF.

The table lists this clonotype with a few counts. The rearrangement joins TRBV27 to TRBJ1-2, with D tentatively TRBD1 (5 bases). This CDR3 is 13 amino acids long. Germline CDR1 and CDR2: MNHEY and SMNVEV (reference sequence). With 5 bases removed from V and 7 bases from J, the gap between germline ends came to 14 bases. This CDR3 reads CASSPDGAIGYTF. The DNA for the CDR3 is TGTGCCAGCAGTCCTGATGGGGCCATTGGCTACACCTTC.

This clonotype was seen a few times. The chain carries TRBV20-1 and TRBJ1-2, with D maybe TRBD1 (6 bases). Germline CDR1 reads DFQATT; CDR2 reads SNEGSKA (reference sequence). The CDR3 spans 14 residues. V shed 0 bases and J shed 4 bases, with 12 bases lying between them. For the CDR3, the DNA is TGCAGTGCTAGAGATGCGGGGGCCGGCTATGGCTACACCTTC. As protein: CSARDAGAGYGYTF.

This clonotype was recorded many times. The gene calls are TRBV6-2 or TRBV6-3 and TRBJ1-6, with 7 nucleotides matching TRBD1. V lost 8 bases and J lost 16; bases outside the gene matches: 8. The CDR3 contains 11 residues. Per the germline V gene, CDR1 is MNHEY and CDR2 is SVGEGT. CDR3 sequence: CASRDRALLHF. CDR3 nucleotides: TGTGCCAGCCGTGACAGGGCCCTTCTCCACTTT.

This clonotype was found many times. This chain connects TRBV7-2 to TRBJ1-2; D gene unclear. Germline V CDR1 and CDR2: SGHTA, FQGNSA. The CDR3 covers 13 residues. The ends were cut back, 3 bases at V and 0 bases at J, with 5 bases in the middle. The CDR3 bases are TGTGCCAGCAGCTTTGGGGCTAACTATGGCTACACCTTC. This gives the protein CASSFGANYGYTF.

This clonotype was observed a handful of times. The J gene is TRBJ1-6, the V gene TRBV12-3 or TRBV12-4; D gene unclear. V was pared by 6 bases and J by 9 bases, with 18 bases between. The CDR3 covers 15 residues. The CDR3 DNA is TGTGCCAGCAGAGGCCTCGGGGAGATGTTTTCACCCCTCCACTTT. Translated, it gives CASRGLGEMFSPLHF.

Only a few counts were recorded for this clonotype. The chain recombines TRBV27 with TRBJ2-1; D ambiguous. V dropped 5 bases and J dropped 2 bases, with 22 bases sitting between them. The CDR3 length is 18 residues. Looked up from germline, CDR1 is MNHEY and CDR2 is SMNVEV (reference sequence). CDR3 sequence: CASSPSGAIYHTYNEQFF. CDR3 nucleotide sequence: TGTGCCAGCAGTCCGTCGGGCGCGATCTACCATACCTACAATGAGCAGTTCTTC.

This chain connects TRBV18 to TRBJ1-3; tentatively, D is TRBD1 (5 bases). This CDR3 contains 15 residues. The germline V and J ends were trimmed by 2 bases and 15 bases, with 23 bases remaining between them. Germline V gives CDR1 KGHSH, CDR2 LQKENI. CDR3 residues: CASSPMDTVINTEYF. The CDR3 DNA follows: TGTGCCAGCTCACCAATGGACACCGTAATCAACACCGAATATTTT.

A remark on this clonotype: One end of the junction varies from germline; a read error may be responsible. The CDR3 bases are TGTGCCAGCAGTTACGGGACCCTAAGCCAGGTTTTT. It encodes CASSYGTLSQVF. The rearrangement uses TRBV6-6 and TRBJ1-4, with a tentative D call TRBD1 (5 bases). The CDR3 runs to 12 residues. Germline V lookup: CDR1 MNHNY, CDR2 SVGAGI (reference sequence).